These 10 T cell receptor beta chains came from one sample sequenced in a study of blood T cell repertoires in COVID-19. Assay used: immunoSEQ multiplex PCR; TCRdb lists only in-frame clones, some missing. This sample carries hundreds of thousands of clones, 75% to 90% of them seen once, and the ten largest clones take 1.1%. Sequenced input: PBMCs or T cells enriched from blood (not recorded which). These TCRs come from a man between 25 and 39 years old who had recovered from COVID-19.

The V and J genes are TRBV19 and TRBJ1-2, with D maybe TRBD1 (6 bases). The CDR3 sequence is 15 residues long. V dropped 2 bases and J dropped 4 bases, with 14 bases sitting between them. From germline, CDR1 is LNHDA and CDR2 SQIVND (reference sequence). The CDR3 sequence: CASSIPGGGGYGYTF. The CDR3 DNA sequence: TGTGCCAGTAGTATACCCGGGGGGGGCGGCTATGGCTACACCTTC.

This chain connects TRBV6-5 to TRBJ2-2; D gene uncertain. This CDR3 contains 12 residues. Trimming pared 10 bases from V and 0 bases from J, leaving 6 bases between. Germline loops: CDR1 MNHEY, CDR2 SVGAGI. The CDR3 loop reads CAKRANTGELFF. Written as DNA, the CDR3 is TGTGCCAAAAGAGCGAACACCGGGGAGCTGTTTTTT.

The V gene is TRBV20-1, the J gene TRBJ1-5, with a possible D match to TRBD1 (6 bases). CDR3 length equals 13 residues. The germline V and J ends were trimmed by 3 bases and 5 bases, with 11 bases remaining between them. Germline V CDR1 and CDR2: DFQATT, SNEGSKA (reference sequence). The CDR3 is CSASRDTYQPQHF. CDR3 DNA sequence: TGCAGTGCTAGTAGGGACACTTATCAGCCCCAGCATTTT.

CDR3 coding DNA: TGTGCCAGCACCTTGGGACAGGGGGAAAGCAGAACGTCCTACGAGCAGTACTTC. The encoded protein is CASTLGQGESRTSYEQYF. The V call is TRBV21-1, the J call TRBJ2-7; TRBD1 is taken as the D call from the table, unchecked against the DNA. TRBV21-1 represents a pseudogene. This CDR3 contains 18 residues.

This rearrangement joins TRBV18 to TRBJ2-4; D gene unclear. The CDR3 runs to 17 residues. V was clipped by 0 bases and J by 0 bases, with 12 bases between them. Looked up from germline, CDR1 is KGHSH and CDR2 is LQKENI. The CDR3 here is CASSPPSQDLAKNIQYF. The CDR3 DNA follows: TGTGCCAGCTCACCACCGTCTCAGGATTTAGCCAAAAACATTCAGTACTTC.

CDR3 sequence (DNA): TGCGCCAGCAGCTTGGCGCCTAGCGGGACTAACAATGAGCAGTTCTTC. This translates into CASSLAPSGTNNEQFF. V and J are TRBV5-1 and TRBJ2-1, with 9 bases fitting TRBD2. The CDR3 length is 16 residues. From germline, CDR1 is SGHRS and CDR2 YFSETQ. Germline trimming cut 0 bases from V and 5 bases from J; bases unmatched to any gene: 6.

This clone was found a few times. The chain recombines TRBV24-1 with TRBJ1-2; D call uncertain. Germline-derived CDR1 and CDR2 are KGHDR and SFDVKD. The ends were cut back, 3 bases at V and 5 bases at J, with 9 bases in the middle. This CDR3 spans 13 amino acids. For the CDR3, the DNA is TGTGCCACCAGTGATCTAGACTGGTATGGCTACACCTTC. It specifies CATSDLDWYGYTF.

The chain is built from TRBV28 and TRBJ1-5; possibly TRBD1 for D (5 bases). V was cut by 6 bases and J by 2 bases, with 14 bases left in between. CDR1 and CDR2 (germline): MDHEN, SYDVKM. CDR3 size: 15 residues. In DNA, the CDR3 is TGTGCCAGCAGCGCACAGGCCGGAGGCAATCAGCCCCAGCATTTT. It encodes CASSAQAGGNQPQHF.

A few counts support this clone. The chain combines TRBV11-2 with TRBJ1-5; the D is unclear. The V and J ends lost 4 bases and 0 bases respectively, with 7 bases between them. The germline V gene has CDR1 SGHAT and CDR2 FQNNGV. The CDR3 loop spans 14 amino acids. CDR3 amino acids: CASSSQNSNQPQHF. The DNA for the CDR3 is TGTGCCAGCAGCTCCCAAAATAGCAATCAGCCCCAGCATTTT.

The V gene is TRBV20-1, the J gene TRBJ1-2, with D uncertain. The germline V gene encodes CDR1 DFQATT and CDR2 SNEGSKA (reference sequence). The CDR3 length is 11 residues. The ends were cut back, 1 base at V and 9 bases at J, with 9 bases in the middle. In DNA form, the CDR3 reads TGCAGTGCTAGAGTTGCAGGCCGCTACACCTTC. Residues: CSARVAGRYTF.